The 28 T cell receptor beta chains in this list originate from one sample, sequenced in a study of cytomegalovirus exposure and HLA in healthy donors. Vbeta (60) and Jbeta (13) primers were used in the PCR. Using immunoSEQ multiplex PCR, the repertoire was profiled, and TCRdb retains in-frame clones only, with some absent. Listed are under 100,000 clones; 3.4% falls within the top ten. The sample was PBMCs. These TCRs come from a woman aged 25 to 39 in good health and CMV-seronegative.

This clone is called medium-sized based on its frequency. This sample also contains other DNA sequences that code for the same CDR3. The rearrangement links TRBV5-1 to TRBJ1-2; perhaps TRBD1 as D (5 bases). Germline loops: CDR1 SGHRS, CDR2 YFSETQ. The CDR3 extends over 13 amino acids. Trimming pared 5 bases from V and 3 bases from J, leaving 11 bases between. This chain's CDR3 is CASSPGVDYGYTF. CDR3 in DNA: TGCGCCAGCAGTCCGGGGGTTGACTATGGCTACACCTTC.

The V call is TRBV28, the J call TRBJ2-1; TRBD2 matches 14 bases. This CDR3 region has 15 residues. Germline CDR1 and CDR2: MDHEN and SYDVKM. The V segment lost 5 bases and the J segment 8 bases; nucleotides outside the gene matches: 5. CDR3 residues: CASSRTSGRRDEQFF. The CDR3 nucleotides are TGTGCCAGCAGTAGGACTAGCGGGAGGCGGGATGAGCAGTTCTTC.

CDR3 protein: CASSSTGNTEAFF. DNA of the CDR3: TGTGCCAGCAGCAGTACAGGGAACACTGAAGCTTTCTTT. The rearrangement joins TRBV7-3 to TRBJ1-1; maybe TRBD1 (5 bases). CDR3 size: 13 residues. The germline gives CDR1 SGHTA, CDR2 FQGTGA. Trimming shortened V by 5 bases and J by 1 base, and 8 bases separated the two germline ends.

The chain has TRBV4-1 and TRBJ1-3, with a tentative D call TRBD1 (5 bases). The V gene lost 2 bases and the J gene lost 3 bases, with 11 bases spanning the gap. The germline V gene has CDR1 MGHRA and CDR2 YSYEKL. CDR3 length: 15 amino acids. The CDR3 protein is CASSQHRTIGNTIYF. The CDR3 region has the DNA TGCGCCAGCAGCCAACATCGGACAATTGGAAACACCATATATTTT.

DNA of the CDR3: TGTGCCAGCACCCGACAGGGGGTCCATCAGCCCCAGCATTTT. This codes for CASTRQGVHQPQHF. The rearrangement uses TRBV27 and TRBJ1-5; 9 nucleotides match TRBD1. The CDR3 length is 14 residues. CDR1 MNHEY and CDR2 SMNVEV come from the germline V gene (reference sequence). Losses at the gene ends were 7 bases for V and 5 bases for J; bases not matched to a gene: 6.

The CDR3 loop is CASSLYSSDTQYF. The CDR3 DNA reads TGCGCCAGCAGCTTGTATTCGTCAGATACGCAGTATTTT. The rearrangement joins TRBV5-1 to TRBJ2-3; no clear D gene. The CDR3 spans 13 residues. Germline V gene sequence: CDR1 SGHRS, CDR2 YFSETQ. Trimming stripped 1 base from V and 4 bases from J, with 7 bases between.

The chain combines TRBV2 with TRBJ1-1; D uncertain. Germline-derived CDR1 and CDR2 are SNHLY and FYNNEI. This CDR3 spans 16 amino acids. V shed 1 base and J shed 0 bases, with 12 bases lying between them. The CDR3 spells CASSEGRIVVNTEAFF. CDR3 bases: TGTGCCAGCAGTGAAGGGCGGATTGTTGTGAACACTGAAGCTTTCTTT. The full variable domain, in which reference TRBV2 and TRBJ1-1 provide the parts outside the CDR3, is EPEVTQTPSHQVTQMGQEVILRCVPISNHLYFYWYRQILGQKVEFLVSFYNNEISEKSEIFDDQFSVERPDGSNFTLKIRSTKLEDSAMYFCASSEGRIVVNTEAFFGQGTRLTVV.

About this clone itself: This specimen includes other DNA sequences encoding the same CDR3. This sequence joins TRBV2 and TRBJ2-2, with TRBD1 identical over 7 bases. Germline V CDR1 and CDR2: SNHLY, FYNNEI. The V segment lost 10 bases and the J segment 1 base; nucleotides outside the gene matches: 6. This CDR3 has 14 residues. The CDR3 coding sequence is TGTGCCACCCGGCAGGGGGAGAACACCGGGGAGCTGTTTTTT. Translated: CATRQGENTGELFF.

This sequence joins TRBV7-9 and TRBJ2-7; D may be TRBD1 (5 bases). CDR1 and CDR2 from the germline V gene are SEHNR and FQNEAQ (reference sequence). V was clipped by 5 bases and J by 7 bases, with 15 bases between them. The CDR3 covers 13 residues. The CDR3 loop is CASSLTALSEQYF. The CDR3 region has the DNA TGTGCCAGCAGCCTGACAGCCCTATCTGAGCAGTACTTC.

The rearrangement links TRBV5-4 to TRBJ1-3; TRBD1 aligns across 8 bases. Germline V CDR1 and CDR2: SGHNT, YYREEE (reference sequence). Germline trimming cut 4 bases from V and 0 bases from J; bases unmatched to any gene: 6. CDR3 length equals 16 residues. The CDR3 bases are TGTGCCAGCAGCCAAGGGACAGGTGGCTCTGGAAACACCATATATTTT. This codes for CASSQGTGGSGNTIYF.

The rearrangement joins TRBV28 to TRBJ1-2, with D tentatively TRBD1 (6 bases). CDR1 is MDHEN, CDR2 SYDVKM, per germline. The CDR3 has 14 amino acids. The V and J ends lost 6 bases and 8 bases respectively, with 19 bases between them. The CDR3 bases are TGTGCCAGCAGCTTTATGACAGGCTCACGGGGCTACACCTTC. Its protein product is CASSFMTGSRGYTF.

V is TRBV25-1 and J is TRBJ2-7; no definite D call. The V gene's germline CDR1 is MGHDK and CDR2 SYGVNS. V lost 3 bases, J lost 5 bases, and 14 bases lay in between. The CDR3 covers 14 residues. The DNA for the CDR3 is TGTGCCAGCAGTGATTCTACCTCGAGCCACGAGCAGTACTTC. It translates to CASSDSTSSHEQYF.

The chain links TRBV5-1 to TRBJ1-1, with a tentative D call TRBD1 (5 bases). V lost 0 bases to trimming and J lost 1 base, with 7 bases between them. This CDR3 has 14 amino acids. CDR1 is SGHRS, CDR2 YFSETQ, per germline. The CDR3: CASSLATANTEAFF. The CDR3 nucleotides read TGCGCCAGCAGCTTGGCGACAGCGAACACTGAAGCTTTCTTT.

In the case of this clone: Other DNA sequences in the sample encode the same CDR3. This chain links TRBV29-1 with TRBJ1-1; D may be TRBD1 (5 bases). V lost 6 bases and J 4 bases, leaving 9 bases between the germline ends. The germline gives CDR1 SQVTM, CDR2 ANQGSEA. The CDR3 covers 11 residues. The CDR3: CSVGGGTEAFF. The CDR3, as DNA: TGCAGCGTGGGCGGGGGCACTGAAGCTTTCTTT.

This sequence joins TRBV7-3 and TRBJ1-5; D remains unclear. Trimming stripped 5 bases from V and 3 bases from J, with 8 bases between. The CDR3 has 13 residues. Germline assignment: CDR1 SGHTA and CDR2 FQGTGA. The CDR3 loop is CASSRGPNQPQHF. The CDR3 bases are TGTGCCAGCAGCAGAGGGCCCAATCAGCCCCAGCATTTT.

The DNA for the CDR3 is TGTGCCAGCAGCTTGAGCGGGAGGGTATACGAGCAGTACTTC. This sequence encodes CASSLSGRVYEQYF. The chain combines TRBV7-9 with TRBJ2-7; TRBD2 aligns across 10 bases. The germline gives CDR1 SEHNR, CDR2 FQNEAQ (reference sequence). The CDR3 loop spans 14 amino acids. The V gene end was trimmed by 3 bases and the J gene end by 4 bases; junction bases not matched to a gene: 3.

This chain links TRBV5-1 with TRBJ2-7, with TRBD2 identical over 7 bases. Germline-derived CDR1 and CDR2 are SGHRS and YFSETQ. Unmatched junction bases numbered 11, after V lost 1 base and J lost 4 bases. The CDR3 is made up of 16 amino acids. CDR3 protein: CASSLHGGWGQYEQYF. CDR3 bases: TGCGCCAGCAGCTTGCACGGGGGGTGGGGTCAGTACGAGCAGTACTTC.

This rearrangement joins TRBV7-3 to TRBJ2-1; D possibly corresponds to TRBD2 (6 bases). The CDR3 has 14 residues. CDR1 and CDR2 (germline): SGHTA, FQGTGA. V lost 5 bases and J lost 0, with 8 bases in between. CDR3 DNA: TGTGCCAGCAGCCTTAGCGGCTCCTACAATGAGCAGTTCTTC. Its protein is CASSLSGSYNEQFF.

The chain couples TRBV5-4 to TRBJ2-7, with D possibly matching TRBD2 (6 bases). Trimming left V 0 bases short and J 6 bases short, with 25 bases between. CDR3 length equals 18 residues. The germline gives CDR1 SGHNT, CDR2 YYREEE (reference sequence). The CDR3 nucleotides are TGTGCCAGCAGCTTGGGTCAGGGAGGAGCATACGTCGCCCGCGAGCAGTACTTC. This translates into CASSLGQGGAYVAREQYF.

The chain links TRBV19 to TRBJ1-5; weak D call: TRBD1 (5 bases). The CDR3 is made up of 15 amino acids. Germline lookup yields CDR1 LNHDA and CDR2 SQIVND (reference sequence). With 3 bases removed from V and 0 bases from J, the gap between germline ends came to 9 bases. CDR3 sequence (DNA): TGTGCCAGTAGTATCGGGGGAATTAGCAATCAGCCCCAGCATTTT. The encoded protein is CASSIGGISNQPQHF. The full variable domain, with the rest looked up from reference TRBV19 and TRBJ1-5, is DGGITQSPKYLFRKEGQNVTLSCEQNLNHDAMYWYRQDPGQGLRLIYYSQIVNDFQKGDIAEGYSVSREKKESFPLTVTSAQKNPTAFYLCASSIGGISNQPQHFGDGTRLSIL.

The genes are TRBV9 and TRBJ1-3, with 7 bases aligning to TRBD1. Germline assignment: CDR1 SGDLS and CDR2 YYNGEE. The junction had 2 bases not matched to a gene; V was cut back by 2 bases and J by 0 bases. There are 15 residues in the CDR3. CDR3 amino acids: CASSVSGGSGNTIYF. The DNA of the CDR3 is TGTGCCAGCAGCGTCTCAGGGGGCTCTGGAAACACCATATATTTT.

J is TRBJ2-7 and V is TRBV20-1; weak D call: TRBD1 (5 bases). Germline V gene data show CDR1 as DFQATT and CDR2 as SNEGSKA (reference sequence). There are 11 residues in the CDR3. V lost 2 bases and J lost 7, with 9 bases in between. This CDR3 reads CSARIAGEQYF. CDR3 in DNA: TGCAGTGCTAGAATAGCAGGGGAGCAGTACTTC.

CDR3 amino acids: CASSSSIGGSTEAFF. In DNA form, the CDR3 reads TGTGCCAGCAGTTCCTCCATCGGGGGATCCACTGAAGCTTTCTTT. This chain links TRBV28 with TRBJ1-1, with D possibly matching TRBD1 (5 bases). Trimming stripped 4 bases from V and 4 bases from J, with 16 bases between. Germline V gives CDR1 MDHEN, CDR2 SYDVKM. The CDR3 runs 15 residues.

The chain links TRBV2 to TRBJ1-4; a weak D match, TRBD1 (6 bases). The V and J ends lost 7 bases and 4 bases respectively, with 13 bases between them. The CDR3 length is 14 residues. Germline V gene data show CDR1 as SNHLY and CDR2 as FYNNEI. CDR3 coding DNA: TGTGCCAGCATCCGGGGGGCTTTTAATGAAAAACTGTTTTTT. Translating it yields CASIRGAFNEKLFF.

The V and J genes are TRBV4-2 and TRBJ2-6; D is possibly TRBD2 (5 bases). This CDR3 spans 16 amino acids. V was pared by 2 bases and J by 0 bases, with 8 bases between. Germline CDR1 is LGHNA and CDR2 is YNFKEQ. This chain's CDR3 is CASSQQAGSGANVLTF. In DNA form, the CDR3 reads TGTGCCAGCAGCCAACAGGCGGGCTCTGGGGCCAACGTCCTGACTTTC.

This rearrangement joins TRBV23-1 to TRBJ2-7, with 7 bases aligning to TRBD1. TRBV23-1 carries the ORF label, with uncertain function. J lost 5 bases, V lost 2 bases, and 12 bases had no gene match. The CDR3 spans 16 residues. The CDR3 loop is CASSQRMPGGGHEQYF. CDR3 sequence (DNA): TGCGCCAGCAGTCAAAGAATGCCAGGGGGTGGTCACGAGCAGTACTTC.

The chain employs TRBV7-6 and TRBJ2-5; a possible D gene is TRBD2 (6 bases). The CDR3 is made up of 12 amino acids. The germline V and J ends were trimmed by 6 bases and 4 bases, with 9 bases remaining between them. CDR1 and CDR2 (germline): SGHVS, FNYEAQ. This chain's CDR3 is CASRNGGETQYF. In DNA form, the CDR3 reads TGTGCCAGCAGGAACGGGGGAGAGACCCAGTACTTC.

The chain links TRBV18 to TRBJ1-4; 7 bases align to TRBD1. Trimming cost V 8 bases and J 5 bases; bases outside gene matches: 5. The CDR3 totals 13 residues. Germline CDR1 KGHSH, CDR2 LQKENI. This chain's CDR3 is CASRGQLNEKLFF. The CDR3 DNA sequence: TGTGCCAGCCGGGGACAGCTGAATGAAAAACTGTTTTTT.